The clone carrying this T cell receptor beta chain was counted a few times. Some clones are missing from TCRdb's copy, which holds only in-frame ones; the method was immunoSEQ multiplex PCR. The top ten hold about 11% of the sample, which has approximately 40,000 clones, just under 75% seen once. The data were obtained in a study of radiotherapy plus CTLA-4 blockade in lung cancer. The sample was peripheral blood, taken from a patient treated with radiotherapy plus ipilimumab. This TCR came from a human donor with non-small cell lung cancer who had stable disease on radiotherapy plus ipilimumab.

The CDR3 spells CASSPGLIYNSPLHF. As DNA, the CDR3 is TGTGCCAGCAGCCCCGGACTCATCTATAATTCACCCCTCCACTTT. The chain employs TRBV6-6 and TRBJ1-6; D gene unclear. The CDR3 sequence is 15 residues long. Trimming cost V 6 bases and J 3 bases, with 12 bases left between them. Germline lookup yields CDR1 MNHNY and CDR2 SVGAGI (reference sequence).